Listed below are T cell receptor beta chains from one sample, sequenced in a study of T-cell reconstitution after alpha-beta-depleted transplantation in children. In TCRdb, the PCR reads were re-called with MiXCR into one record per CDR3 protein. The repertoire holds hundreds of thousands of distinct CDR3 sequences, about an eighth seen once, with roughly 2.3% in the top ten. The material was PBMCs, mostly from graft donor cells, obtained 360 days after TCRalphabeta/CD19-depleted stem cell transplant. The receptors here all came from a male patient aged 5 to 17 who had a stem cell transplant for acute myeloid leukemia, so the T cells may come from the graft donor. CDR3s include the opening cysteine and the closing phenylalanine or tryptophan. A D gene is named only where the DNA matches it firmly. Some rows have no size entry. The others give once, few or many, or a class for an expanded clone.

>TRBV20-1|TRBJ2-7|TRBD1|many
TGCAGTGCCCTGGGACAGGGTTCGGGCGAGCAGTACTTC
CSALGQGSGEQYF
>TRBV10-3|TRBJ2-5|NA|NA
TGTGCCATCAGTGAGTGGCACCTGACTCGCGATATCCAAGAGACCCAGTACTTC
CAISEWHLTRDIQETQYF
>TRBV25-1|TRBJ2-7|NA|many
TGTGCCAGCAGACCGACCCCGCCCAGCTCCTACGAGCAGTACTTC
CASRPTPPSSYEQYF
>TRBV5-1|TRBJ2-7|TRBD1|few
TGCGCCAGCAGCGTCTCCGGGACAGGGGGCGGCGAGCAGTACTTC
CASSVSGTGGGEQYF
>TRBV29-1|TRBJ2-5|TRBD1|NA
TGCAGCGTTGAATGGGACAGGGGTTCTCAGACCCAGTACTTC
CSVEWDRGSQTQYF
>TRBV21-1|TRBJ2-7|NA|many
TGTGCCAGCAGCCCTAAGGGGGGGGCCCTGACCTACGAGCAGTACTTC
CASSPKGGALTYEQYF
>TRBV7-2|TRBJ2-1|TRBD2|NA
TGTGCCAGCAGCTTAGCTAGGGGTAGCGGGGCGTTCTTC
CASSLARGSGAFF
>TRBV7-3|TRBJ2-1|TRBD2|few
TGTGCCAGCAGCTCCAAACTAGCGGGAGCCAATGAGCAGTTCTTC
CASSSKLAGANEQFF
>TRBV12-3/TRBV12-4|TRBJ2-7|NA|many
TGTGCCAGCAGTACCACCTACGAGCAGTACTTC
CASSTTYEQYF
>TRBV24-1|TRBJ2-1|NA|many
TGTGCCACCAGTGACCATAGCGGTTCCTCCTACAATGAGCAGTTCTTC
CATSDHSGSSYNEQFF
>TRBV5-1|TRBJ2-3|TRBD2|many
TGCGCCAGCAGCCGAGCGGGGGACACAGATACGCAGTATTTT
CASSRAGDTDTQYF
>TRBV3-1|TRBJ1-5|NA|few
TGTGCCAGCAGCCAAGAGGCCCCATCCCCACAGCCCCAGCATTTT
CASSQEAPSPQPQHF
>TRBV29-1|TRBJ2-3|TRBD1|many
TGCAGCGTGCGACAGGGTGTGACAGATACGCAGTATTTT
CSVRQGVTDTQYF
>TRBV5-1|TRBJ2-5|TRBD2|NA
TGCGCCAGCAGCTTGCGTGATTTTGAACTAGCGGACCAAGAGACCCAGTACTTC
CASSLRDFELADQETQYF
>TRBV7-2|TRBJ2-3|NA|NA
TGTGCCAGCAGCTTCCCGATGTTAGCGGTGCTAGATACGCAGTATTTT
CASSFPMLAVLDTQYF
>TRBV18|TRBJ2-1|TRBD2|NA
TGTGCCAGCTCACCAAGGGTTAGCGGGAGTAATGGTGAGCAGTTCTTC
CASSPRVSGSNGEQFF
>TRBV6-4|TRBJ1-1|NA|few
TGTGCCAGCAGGAAGGACATGGGCACCACTGAAGCTTTCTTT
CASRKDMGTTEAFF
>TRBV7-2|TRBJ2-7|NA|NA
TGTGCCAGCAGCTTAGACAGGGTTTTACCATACGAGCAGTACTTC
CASSLDRVLPYEQYF
>TRBV4-2|TRBJ2-7|NA|NA
TGTGCCAGCAGCCAAGACTCCCCGCTAAGGGGAGGCCGCTACTCCTACGAGCAGTACTTC
CASSQDSPLRGGRYSYEQYF
>TRBV29-1|TRBJ2-7|TRBD2|many
TGCAGCGCAACGAAGCGGGAAAGGAGATACGAGCAGTACTTC
CSATKRERRYEQYF
>TRBV7-8|TRBJ2-2|NA|few
TGTGCCAGCATCCAAATTACGTGGTCCCCCGGGGAGCTGTTTTTT
CASIQITWSPGELFF
>TRBV28|TRBJ2-1|TRBD2|few
TGTGCCAGCAGCCCAACTAGCGGGAGGGCCGCCTACAATGAGCAGTTCTTC
CASSPTSGRAAYNEQFF
>TRBV19|TRBJ2-5|NA|NA
TGTGCCAGTAAGAGCAGGGGAGAGACCCAGTACTTC
CASKSRGETQYF
>TRBV12-3/TRBV12-4|TRBJ1-2|NA|many
TGTGCCAGCAGTCTCGACAAAGGCTACACCTTC
CASSLDKGYTF
>TRBV7-6|TRBJ2-2|NA|many
TGTGCCAGCAGCTTACTCAGGGGGAACACCGGGGAGCTGTTTTTT
CASSLLRGNTGELFF
>TRBV7-9|TRBJ2-3|TRBD2|few
TGTGCCAGCAGCTTTTTCGCTAGCGGGGGCACAGATACGCAGTATTTT
CASSFFASGGTDTQYF
>TRBV20-1|TRBJ2-3|TRBD2|many
TGCAGTGTCAAACGTCCTAGCGGTACAGATACGCAGTATTTT
CSVKRPSGTDTQYF
>TRBV6-5|TRBJ1-1|NA|many
TGTGCCAGCAGTTACTCTATCCCCTCTTTAAGCGAAGCTTTCTTT
CASSYSIPSLSEAFF
>TRBV29-1|TRBJ1-4|NA|many
TGCAGCGCTCGGAGCAGGGAAGATGAAAAACTGTTTTTT
CSARSREDEKLFF
>TRBV4-3|TRBJ2-1|TRBD2|many
TGCGCCAGCAGCCAAGACGGGCTAGCGGGAGACGCGTTCTTC
CASSQDGLAGDAFF
>TRBV15|TRBJ2-1|TRBD2|NA
TGTGCCACCAGCAGACCCCGGGGGACTAGCGGGGGCAATGAGCAGTTCTTC
CATSRPRGTSGGNEQFF
>TRBV6-1|TRBJ2-1|TRBD2|many
TGTGCCAGCAGTGAAACAGTTCTAGCGGGATGGGAGCAGTTCTTC
CASSETVLAGWEQFF
>TRBV14|TRBJ2-1|NA|few
TGTGCCAGCAGCCCTCGGCTCCCCCTCTTGAGCAATGAGCAGTTCTTC
CASSPRLPLLSNEQFF
>TRBV5-1|TRBJ2-5|NA|NA
TGCGCCAGCAGTGAAATAATGGGACTTCAAGAGACCCAGTACTTC
CASSEIMGLQETQYF
>TRBV12-3/TRBV12-4|TRBJ2-4|NA|few
TGTGCCAGCAGTTTAGCGAGGACGCAGCATTACTTC
CASSLARTQHYF
>TRBV9|TRBJ2-1|NA|NA
TGTGCCAGCAGCGTAGGTGAGGCTTACAATGAGCAGTTCTTC
CASSVGEAYNEQFF